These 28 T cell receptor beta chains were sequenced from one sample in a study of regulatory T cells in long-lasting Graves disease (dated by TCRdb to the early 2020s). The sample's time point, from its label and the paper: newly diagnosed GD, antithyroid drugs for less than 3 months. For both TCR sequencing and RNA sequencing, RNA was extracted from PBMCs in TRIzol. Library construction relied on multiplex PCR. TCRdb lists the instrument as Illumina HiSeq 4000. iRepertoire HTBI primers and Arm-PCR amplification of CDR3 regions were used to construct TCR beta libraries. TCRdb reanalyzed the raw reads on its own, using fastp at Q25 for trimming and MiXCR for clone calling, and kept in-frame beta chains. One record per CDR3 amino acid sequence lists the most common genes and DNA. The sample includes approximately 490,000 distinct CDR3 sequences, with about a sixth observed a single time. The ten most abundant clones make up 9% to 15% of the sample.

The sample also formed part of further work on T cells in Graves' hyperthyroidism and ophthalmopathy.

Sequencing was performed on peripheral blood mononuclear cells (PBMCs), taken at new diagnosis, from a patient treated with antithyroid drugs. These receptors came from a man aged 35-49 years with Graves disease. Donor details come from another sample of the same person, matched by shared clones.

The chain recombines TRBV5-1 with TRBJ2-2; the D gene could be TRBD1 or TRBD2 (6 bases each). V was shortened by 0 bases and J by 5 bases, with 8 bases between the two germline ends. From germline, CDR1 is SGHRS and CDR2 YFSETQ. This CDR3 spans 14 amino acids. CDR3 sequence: CASSLEGGTGELFF. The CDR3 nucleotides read TGCGCCAGCAGCTTGGAAGGGGGGACCGGGGAGCTGTTTTTT.

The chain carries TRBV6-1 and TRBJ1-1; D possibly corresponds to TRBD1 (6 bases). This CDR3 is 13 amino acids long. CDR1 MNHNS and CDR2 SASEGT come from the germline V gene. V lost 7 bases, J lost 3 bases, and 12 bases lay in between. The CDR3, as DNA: TGTGCCAGCAAGTGGACAGCGGACACTGAAGCTTTCTTT. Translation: CASKWTADTEAFF.

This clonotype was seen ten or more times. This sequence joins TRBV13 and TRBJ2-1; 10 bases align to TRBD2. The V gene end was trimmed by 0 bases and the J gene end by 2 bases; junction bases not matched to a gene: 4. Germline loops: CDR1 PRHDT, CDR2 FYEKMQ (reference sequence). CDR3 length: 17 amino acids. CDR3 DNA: TGTGCCAGCAGCTTAGGGTCCAGCGGGAGGGCCTACAATGAGCAGTTCTTC. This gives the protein CASSLGSSGRAYNEQFF.

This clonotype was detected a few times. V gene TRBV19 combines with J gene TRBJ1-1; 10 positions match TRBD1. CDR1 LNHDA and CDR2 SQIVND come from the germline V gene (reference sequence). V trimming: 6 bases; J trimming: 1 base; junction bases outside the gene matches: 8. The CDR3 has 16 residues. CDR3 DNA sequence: TGTGCCAGTAGCACCGGGACAGGGGATTGGAACACTGAAGCTTTCTTT. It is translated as CASSTGTGDWNTEAFF.

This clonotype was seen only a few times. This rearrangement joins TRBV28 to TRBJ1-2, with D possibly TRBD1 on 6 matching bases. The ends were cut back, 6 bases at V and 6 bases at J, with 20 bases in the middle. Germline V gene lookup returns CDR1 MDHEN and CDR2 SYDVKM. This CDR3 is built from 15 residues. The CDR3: CASSNIPRGANGYTF. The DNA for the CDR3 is TGTGCCAGCAGCAATATTCCCCGGGGGGCGAATGGCTACACCTTC.

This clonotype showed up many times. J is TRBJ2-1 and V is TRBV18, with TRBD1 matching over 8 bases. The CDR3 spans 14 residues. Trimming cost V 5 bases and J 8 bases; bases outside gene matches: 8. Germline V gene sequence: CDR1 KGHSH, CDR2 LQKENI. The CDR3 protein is CASSNRGDVDEQFF. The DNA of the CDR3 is TGTGCCAGCTCAAACAGGGGGGACGTGGATGAGCAGTTCTTC. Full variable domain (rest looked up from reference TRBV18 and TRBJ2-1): NAGVMQNPRHLVRRRGQEARLRCSPMKGHSHVYWYRQLPEEGLKFMVYLQKENIIDESGMPKERFSAEFPKEGPSILRIQQVVRGDSAAYFCASSNRGDVDEQFFGPGTRLTVL.

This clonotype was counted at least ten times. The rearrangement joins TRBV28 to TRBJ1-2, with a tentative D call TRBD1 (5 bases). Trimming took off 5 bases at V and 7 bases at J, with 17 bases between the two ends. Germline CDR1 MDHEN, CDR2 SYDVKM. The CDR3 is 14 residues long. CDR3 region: CASSVIPGRAGYTF. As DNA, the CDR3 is TGTGCCAGCAGTGTAATCCCGGGCAGGGCTGGCTACACCTTC.

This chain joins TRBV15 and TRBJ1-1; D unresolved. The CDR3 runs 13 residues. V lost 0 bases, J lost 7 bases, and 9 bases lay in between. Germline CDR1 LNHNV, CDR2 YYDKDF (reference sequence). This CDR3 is CATSREKTFEAFF. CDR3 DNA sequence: TGTGCCACCAGCAGAGAAAAGACATTTGAAGCTTTCTTT.

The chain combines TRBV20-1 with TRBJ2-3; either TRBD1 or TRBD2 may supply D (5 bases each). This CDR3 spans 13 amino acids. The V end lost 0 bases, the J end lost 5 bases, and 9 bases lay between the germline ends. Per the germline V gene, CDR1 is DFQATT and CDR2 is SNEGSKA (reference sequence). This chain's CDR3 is CSARDGTLDTQYF. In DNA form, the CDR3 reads TGCAGTGCTAGAGACGGGACCCTAGATACGCAGTATTTT.

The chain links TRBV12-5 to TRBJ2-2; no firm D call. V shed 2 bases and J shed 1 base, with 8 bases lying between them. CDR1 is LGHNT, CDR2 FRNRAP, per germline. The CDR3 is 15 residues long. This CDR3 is CASGLSRQNTGELFF. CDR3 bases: TGTGCTAGTGGTTTGTCTCGACAGAACACCGGGGAGCTGTTTTTT.

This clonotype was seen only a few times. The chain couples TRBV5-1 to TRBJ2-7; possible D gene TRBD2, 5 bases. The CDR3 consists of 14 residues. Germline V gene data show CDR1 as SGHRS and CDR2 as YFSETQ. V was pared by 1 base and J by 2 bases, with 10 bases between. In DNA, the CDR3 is TGCGCCAGCAGCTTGTACACGGGGACCTACGAGCAGTACTTC. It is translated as CASSLYTGTYEQYF.

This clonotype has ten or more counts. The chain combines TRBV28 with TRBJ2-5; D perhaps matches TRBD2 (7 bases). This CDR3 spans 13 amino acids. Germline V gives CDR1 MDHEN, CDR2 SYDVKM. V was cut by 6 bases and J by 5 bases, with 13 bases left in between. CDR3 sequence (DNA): TGTGCCAGCAGATCGGGGGGCGGTGAGACCCAGTACTTC. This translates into CASRSGGGETQYF. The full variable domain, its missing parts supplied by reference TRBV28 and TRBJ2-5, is DVKVTQSSRYLVKRTGEKVFLECVQDMDHENMFWYRQDPGLGLRLIYFSYDVKMKEKGDIPEGYSVSREKKERFSLILESASTNQTSMYLCASRSGGGETQYFGPGTRLLVL.

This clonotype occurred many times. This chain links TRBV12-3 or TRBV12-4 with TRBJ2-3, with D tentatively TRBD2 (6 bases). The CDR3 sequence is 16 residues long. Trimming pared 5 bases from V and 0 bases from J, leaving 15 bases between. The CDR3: CASSLAGPDSTDTQYF. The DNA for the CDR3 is TGTGCCAGCAGTCTCGCGGGACCCGACAGCACAGATACGCAGTATTTT.

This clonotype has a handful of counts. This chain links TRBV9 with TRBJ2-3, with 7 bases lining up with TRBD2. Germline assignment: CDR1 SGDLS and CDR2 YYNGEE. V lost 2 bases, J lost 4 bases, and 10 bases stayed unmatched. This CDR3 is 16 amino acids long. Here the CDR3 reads CASSVNRQGGPDTQYF. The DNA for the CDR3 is TGTGCCAGCAGCGTGAACAGGCAGGGAGGGCCAGATACGCAGTATTTT. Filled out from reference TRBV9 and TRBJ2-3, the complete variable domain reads DSGVTQTPKHLITATGQRVTLRCSPRSGDLSVYWYQQSLDQGLQFLIQYYNGEERAKGNILERFSAQQFPDLHSELNLSSLELGDSALYFCASSVNRQGGPDTQYFGPGTRLTVL.

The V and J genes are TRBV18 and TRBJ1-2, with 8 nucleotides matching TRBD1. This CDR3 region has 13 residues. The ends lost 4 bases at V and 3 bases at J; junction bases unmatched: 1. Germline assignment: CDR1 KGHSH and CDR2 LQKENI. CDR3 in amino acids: CASSQGQDYGYTF. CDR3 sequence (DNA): TGTGCCAGCTCACAGGGACAGGACTATGGCTACACCTTC.

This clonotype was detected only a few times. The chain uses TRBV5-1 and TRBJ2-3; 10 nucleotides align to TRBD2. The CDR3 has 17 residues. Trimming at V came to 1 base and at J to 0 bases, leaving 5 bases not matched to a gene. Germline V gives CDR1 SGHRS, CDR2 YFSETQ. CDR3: CASSLQPGLASTDTQYF. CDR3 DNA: TGCGCCAGCAGCTTGCAACCGGGACTAGCGAGCACAGATACGCAGTATTTT.

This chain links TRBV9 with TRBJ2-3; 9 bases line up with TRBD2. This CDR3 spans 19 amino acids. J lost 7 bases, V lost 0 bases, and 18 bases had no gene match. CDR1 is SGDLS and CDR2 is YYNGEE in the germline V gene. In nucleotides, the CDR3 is TGTGCCAGCAGCGTAGTAGCGGGAGAGATCAAGGGCGATAGGAATACGCAGTATTTT. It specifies CASSVVAGEIKGDRNTQYF.

The CDR3 protein is CASSPGGRGLDEQFF. The CDR3 nucleotides are TGTGCCAGCAGCCCGGGGGGCAGGGGGCTGGATGAGCAGTTCTTC. This chain uses TRBV7-2 with TRBJ2-1; possibly TRBD1 for D (8 bases). The germline V and J ends were trimmed by 5 bases and 8 bases, with 19 bases remaining between them. The CDR3 is made up of 15 amino acids. The V gene's germline CDR1 is SGHTA and CDR2 FQGNSA. Supplemented by reference TRBV7-2 and TRBJ2-1, the full variable domain reads GAGVSQSPSNKVTEKGKDVELRCDPISGHTALYWYRQSLGQGLEFLIYFQGNSAPDKSGLPSDRFSAERTGGSVSTLTIQRTQQEDSAVYLCASSPGGRGLDEQFFGPGTRLTVL.

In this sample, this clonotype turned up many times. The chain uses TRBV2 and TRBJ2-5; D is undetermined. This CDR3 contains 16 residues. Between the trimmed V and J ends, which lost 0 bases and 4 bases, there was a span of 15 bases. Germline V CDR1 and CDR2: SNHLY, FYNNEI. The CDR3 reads CASSEAVMGWGETQYF. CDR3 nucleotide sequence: TGTGCCAGCAGTGAAGCGGTCATGGGGTGGGGAGAGACCCAGTACTTC. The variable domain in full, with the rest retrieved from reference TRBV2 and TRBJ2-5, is EPEVTQTPSHQVTQMGQEVILRCVPISNHLYFYWYRQILGQKVEFLVSFYNNEISEKSEIFDDQFSVERPDGSNFTLKIRSTKLEDSAMYFCASSEAVMGWGETQYFGPGTRLLVL.

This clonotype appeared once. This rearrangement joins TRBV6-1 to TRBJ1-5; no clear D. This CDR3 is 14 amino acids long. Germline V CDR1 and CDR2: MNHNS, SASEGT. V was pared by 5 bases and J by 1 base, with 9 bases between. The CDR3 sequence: CASSRSGSNQPQHF. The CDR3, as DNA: TGTGCCAGCAGTCGATCCGGGAGCAATCAGCCCCAGCATTTT.

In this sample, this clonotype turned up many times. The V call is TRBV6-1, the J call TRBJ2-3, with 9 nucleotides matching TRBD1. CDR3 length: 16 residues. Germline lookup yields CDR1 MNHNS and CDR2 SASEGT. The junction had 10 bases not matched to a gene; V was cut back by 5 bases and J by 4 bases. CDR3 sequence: CASSLTWDRVSDTQYF. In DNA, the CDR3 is TGTGCCAGCAGTCTAACCTGGGACAGGGTATCAGATACGCAGTATTTT.

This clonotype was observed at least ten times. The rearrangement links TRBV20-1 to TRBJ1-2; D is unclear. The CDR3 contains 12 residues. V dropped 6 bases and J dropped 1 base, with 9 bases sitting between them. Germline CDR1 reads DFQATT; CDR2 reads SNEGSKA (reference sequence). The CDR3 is CSALSVNYGYTF. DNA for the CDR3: TGCAGTGCGCTTTCCGTTAACTATGGCTACACCTTC.

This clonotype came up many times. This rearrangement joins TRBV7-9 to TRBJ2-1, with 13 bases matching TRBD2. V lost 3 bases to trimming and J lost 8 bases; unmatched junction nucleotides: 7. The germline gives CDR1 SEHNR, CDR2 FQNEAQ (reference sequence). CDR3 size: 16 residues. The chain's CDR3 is CASSLLLAGGWDEQFF. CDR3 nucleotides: TGTGCCAGCAGCTTGCTACTAGCGGGAGGGTGGGATGAGCAGTTCTTC.

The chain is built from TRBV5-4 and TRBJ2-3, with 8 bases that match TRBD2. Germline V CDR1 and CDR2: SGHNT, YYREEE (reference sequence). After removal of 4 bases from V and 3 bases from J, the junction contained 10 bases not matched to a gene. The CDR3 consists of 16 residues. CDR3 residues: CASSPGPGGRTDTQYF. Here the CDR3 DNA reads TGTGCCAGCAGCCCGGGACCGGGCGGGAGGACAGATACGCAGTATTTT.

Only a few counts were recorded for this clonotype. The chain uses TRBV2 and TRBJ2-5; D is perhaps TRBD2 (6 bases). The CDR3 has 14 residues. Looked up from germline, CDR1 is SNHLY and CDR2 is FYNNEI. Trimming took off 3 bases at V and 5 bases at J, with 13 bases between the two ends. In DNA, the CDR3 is TGTGCCAGCAGTGAGGGCGGGATTGGCGAGACCCAGTACTTC. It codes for CASSEGGIGETQYF.

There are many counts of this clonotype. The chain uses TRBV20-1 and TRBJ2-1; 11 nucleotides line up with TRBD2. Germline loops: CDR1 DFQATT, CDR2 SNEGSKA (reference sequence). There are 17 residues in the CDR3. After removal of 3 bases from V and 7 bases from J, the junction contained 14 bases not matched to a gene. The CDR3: CSASDPLAGGPRNEQFF. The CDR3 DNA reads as TGCAGTGCTAGTGATCCCTTAGCGGGAGGGCCTAGGAATGAGCAGTTCTTC.

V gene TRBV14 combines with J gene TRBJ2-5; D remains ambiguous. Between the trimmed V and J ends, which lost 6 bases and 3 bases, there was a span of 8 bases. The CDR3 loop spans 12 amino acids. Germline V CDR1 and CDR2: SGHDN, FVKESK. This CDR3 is CASSETKETQYF. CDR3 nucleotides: TGTGCCAGCAGTGAGACAAAAGAGACCCAGTACTTC.

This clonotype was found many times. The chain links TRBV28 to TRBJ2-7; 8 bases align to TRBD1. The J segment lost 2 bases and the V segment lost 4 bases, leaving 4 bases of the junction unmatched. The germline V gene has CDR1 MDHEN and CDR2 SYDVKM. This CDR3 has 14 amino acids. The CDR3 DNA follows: TGTGCCAGCAGTTACGGACAGGGAACCTACGAGCAGTACTTC. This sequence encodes CASSYGQGTYEQYF.